This T cell receptor (beta chain) was sequenced during a study of T-cell memory formation after mild COVID-19. Turning to the study itself: TCR clusters were mostly confined to one donor each. Study conclusions and caveats: Among clones contracting day 15 to 85, CD4/CD8 was balanced, whereas later expanders leaned CD4+. The pre-infection memory compartment contained some responding clones, suggesting cross-reactive memory joined.

The CDR3 is made up of 14 amino acids. Germline-derived CDR1 and CDR2 are DFQATT and SNEGSKA (reference sequence). J gave up 0 bases and V 6 bases, and 2 bases lay outside the gene matches. This clonotype was seen only a few times. Its antigen is unidentified. Barcoded TCR alpha and TCR beta cDNA libraries with UMIs came from 5'RACE using constant-segment primers. TCRdb reanalysed the 5' RACE reads using MiXCR and keeps one entry per CDR3 protein. Seen here are 500,000 to 550,000 distinct CDR3 sequences, about 20% observed once, and the top ten hold around 13%. Sequenced input: PBMCs or a T cell subset sorted from them (not recorded which). The receptor comes from an adult woman who had mild COVID-19 (a few samples of this study predate the infection). Cell type and time point are not known. The rearrangement links TRBV20-1 to TRBJ1-6; 7 bases align to TRBD1. The CDR3 DNA sequence: TGCAGTGCGACAGGGAGCTCCTATAATTCACCCCTCCACTTT. Its protein product is CSATGSSYNSPLHF.